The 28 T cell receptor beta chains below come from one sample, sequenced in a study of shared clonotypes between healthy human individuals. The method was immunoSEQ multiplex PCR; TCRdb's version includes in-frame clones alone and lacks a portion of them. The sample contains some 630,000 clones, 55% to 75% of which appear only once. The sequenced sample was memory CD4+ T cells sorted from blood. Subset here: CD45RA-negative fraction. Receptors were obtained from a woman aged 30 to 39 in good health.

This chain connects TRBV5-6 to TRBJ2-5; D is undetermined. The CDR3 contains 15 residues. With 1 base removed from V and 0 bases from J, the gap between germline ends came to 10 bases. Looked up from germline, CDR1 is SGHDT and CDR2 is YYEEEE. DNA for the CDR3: TGTGCCAGCAGCTTGCGAAGGCCTAACCAAGAGACCCAGTACTTC. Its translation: CASSLRRPNQETQYF.

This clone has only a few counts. CDR3 in DNA: TGTGCCACCAGCAGAGATCCCAGGGAGGGTTCAGATACGCAGTATTTT. Residues: CATSRDPREGSDTQYF. This rearrangement joins TRBV15 to TRBJ2-3; 7 nucleotides align to TRBD2. The CDR3 runs to 16 residues. With V trimmed by 0 bases and J by 4 bases, 7 bases remained unmatched. Germline CDR1 reads LNHNV; CDR2 reads YYDKDF (reference sequence).

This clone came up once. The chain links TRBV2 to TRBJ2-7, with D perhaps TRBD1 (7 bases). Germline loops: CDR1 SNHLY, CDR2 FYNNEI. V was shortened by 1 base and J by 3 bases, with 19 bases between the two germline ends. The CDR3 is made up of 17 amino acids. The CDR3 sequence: CASSEEGVEQGGYEQYF. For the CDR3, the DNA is TGTGCCAGCAGTGAAGAGGGCGTTGAGCAGGGGGGCTACGAGCAGTACTTC.

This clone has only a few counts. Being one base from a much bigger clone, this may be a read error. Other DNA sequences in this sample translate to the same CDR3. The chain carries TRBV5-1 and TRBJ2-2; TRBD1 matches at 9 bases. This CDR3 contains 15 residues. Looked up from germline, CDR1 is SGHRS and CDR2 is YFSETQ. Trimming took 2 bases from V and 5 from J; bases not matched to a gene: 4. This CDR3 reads CASSLGDRDTGELFF. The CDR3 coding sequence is TGCGCCAGCAGCTTAGGGGACAGGGATACCGGGGAGCTGTTTTTT.

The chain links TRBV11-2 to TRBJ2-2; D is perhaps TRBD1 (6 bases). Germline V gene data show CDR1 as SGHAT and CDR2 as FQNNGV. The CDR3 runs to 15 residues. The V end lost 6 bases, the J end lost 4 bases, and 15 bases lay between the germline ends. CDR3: CASRGTHTVTGELFF. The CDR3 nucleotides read TGTGCCAGCAGGGGGACACATACCGTCACCGGGGAGCTGTTTTTT.

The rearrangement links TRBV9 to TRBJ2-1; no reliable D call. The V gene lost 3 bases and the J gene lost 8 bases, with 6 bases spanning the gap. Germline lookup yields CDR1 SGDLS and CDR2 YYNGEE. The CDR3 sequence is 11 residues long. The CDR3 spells CASSAWDEQFF. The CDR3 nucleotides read TGTGCCAGCAGCGCCTGGGATGAGCAGTTCTTC.

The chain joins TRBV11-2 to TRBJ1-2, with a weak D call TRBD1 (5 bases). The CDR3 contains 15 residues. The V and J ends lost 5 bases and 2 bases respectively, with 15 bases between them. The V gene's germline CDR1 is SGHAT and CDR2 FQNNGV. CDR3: CASSAWDRGNYGYTF. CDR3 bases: TGTGCCAGCAGCGCGTGGGACCGGGGCAACTATGGCTACACCTTC. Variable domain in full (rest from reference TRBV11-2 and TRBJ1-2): EAGVAQSPRYKIIEKRQSVAFWCNPISGHATLYWYQQILGQGPKLLIQFQNNGVVDDSQLPKDRFSAERLKGVDSTLKIQPAKLEDSAVYLCASSAWDRGNYGYTFGSGTRLTVV.

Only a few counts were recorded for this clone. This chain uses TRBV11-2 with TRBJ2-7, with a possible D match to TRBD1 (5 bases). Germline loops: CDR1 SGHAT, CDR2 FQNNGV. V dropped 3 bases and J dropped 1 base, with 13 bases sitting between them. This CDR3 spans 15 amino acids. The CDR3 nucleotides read TGTGCCAGCAGCTTGTCAGCAGGGTCTTCCTACGAGCAGTACTTC. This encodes CASSLSAGSSYEQYF.

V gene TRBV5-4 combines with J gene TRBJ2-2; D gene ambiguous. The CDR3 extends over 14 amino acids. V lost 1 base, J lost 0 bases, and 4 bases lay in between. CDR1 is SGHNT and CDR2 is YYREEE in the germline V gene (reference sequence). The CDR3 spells CASSLSANTGELFF. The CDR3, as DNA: TGTGCCAGCAGCTTGTCTGCGAACACCGGGGAGCTGTTTTTT.

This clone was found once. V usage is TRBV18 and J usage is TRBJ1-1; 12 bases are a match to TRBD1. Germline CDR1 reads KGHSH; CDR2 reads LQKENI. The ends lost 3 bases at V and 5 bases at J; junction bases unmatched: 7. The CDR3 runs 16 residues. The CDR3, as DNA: TGTGCCAGCTCACCTGGGACAGGGGGCGCTGGGACTGAAGCTTTCTTT. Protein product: CASSPGTGGAGTEAFF.

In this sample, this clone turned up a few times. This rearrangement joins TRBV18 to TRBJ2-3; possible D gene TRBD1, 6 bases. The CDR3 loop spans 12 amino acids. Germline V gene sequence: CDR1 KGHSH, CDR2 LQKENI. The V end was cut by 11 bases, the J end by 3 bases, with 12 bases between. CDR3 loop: CAGAGETDTQYF. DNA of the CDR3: TGTGCCGGAGCAGGGGAGACAGATACGCAGTATTTT. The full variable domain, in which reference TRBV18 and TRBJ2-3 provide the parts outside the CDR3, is NAGVMQNPRHLVRRRGQEARLRCSPMKGHSHVYWYRQLPEEGLKFMVYLQKENIIDESGMPKERFSAEFPKEGPSILRIQQVVRGDSAAYFCAGAGETDTQYFGPGTRLTVL.

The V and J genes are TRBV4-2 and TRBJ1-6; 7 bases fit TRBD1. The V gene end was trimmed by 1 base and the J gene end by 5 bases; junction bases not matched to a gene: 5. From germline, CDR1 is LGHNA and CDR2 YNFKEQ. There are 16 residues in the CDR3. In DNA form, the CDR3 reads TGTGCCAGCAGCCAAGTCCTCGGGACAGATAATTCACCCCTCCACTTT. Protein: CASSQVLGTDNSPLHF.

Written as DNA, the CDR3 is TGCAGTGCCCCCGCTGCCCGGGCGCAGTACTTC. Protein sequence: CSAPAARAQYF. The rearrangement links TRBV20-1 to TRBJ2-7; D gene unclear. The CDR3 spans 11 residues. Trimming pared 6 bases from V and 9 bases from J, leaving 15 bases between. Germline CDR1 reads DFQATT; CDR2 reads SNEGSKA (reference sequence).

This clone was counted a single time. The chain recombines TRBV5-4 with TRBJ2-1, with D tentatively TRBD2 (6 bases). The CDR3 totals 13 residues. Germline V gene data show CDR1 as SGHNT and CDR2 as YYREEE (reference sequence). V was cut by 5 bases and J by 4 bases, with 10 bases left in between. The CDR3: CASREGTYNEQFF. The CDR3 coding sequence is TGTGCCAGCAGGGAGGGGACTTACAATGAGCAGTTCTTC.

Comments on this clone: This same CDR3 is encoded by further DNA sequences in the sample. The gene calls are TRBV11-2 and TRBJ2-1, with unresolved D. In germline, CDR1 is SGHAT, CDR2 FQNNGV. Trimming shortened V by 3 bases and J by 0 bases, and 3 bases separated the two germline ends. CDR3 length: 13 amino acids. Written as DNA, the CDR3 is TGTGCCAGCAGCTTGGCCTCCTACAATGAGCAGTTCTTC. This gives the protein CASSLASYNEQFF.

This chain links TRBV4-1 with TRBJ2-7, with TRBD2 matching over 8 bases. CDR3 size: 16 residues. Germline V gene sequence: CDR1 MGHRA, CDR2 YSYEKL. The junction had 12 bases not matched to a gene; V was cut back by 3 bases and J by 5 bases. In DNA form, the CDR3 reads TGCGCCAGCAGCCAGCCCCGGAGCGGGAGTAAGGACGAGCAGTACTTC. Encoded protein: CASSQPRSGSKDEQYF.

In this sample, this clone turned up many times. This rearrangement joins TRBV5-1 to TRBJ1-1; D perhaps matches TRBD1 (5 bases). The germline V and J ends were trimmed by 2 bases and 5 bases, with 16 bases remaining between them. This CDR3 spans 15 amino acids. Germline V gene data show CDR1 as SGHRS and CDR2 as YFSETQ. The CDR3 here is CASSFGGAGVTEAFF. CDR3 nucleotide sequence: TGCGCCAGCAGCTTTGGAGGGGCGGGGGTAACTGAAGCTTTCTTT.

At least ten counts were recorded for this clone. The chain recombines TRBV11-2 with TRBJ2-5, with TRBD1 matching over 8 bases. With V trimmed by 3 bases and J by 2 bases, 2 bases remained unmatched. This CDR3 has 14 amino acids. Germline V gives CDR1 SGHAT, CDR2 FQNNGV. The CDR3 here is CASSFHRGQETQYF. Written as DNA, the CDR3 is TGTGCCAGCAGCTTCCACAGGGGGCAAGAGACCCAGTACTTC.

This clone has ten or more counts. The CDR3 protein is CASSRQGGNDGYTF. In nucleotides, the CDR3 is TGTGCCAGCAGCCGACAGGGTGGGAACGATGGCTACACCTTC. V gene TRBV6-5 combines with J gene TRBJ1-2; 7 bases line up with TRBD1. Germline V gene lookup returns CDR1 MNHEY and CDR2 SVGAGI. V lost 6 bases and J lost 6; bases outside the gene matches: 10. This CDR3 is built from 14 residues.

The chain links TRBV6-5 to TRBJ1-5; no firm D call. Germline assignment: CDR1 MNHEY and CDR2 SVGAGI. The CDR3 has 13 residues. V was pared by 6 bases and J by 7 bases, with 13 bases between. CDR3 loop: CASRPRMGQPQHF. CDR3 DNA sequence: TGTGCCAGCAGGCCCAGAATGGGACAGCCCCAGCATTTT.

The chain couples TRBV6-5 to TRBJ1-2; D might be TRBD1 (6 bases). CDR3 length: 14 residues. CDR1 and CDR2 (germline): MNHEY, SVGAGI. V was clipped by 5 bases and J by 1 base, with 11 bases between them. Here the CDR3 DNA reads TGTGCCAGCAGTCCCGGGACACGTAACTATGGCTACACCTTC. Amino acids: CASSPGTRNYGYTF.

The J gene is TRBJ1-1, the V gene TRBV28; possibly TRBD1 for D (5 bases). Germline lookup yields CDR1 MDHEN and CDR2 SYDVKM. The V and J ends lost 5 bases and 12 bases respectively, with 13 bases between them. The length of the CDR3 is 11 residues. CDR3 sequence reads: CASSMGLAPFF. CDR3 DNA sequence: TGTGCCAGCAGTATGGGGCTGGCCCCTTTCTTT.

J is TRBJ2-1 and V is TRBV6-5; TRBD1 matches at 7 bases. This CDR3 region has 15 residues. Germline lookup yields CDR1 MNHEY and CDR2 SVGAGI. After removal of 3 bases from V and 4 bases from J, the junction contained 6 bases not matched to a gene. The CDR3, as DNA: TGTGCCAGCAGTTATCCGGGACAGAGTTACAATGAGCAGTTCTTC. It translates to CASSYPGQSYNEQFF.

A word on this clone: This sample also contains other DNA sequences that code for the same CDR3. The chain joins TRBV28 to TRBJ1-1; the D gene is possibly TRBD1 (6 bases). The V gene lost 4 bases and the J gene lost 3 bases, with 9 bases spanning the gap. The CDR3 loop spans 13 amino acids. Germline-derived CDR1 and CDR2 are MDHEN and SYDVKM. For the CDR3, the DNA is TGTGCCAGCAGTTGGACAGAGGACACTGAAGCTTTCTTT. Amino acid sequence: CASSWTEDTEAFF.

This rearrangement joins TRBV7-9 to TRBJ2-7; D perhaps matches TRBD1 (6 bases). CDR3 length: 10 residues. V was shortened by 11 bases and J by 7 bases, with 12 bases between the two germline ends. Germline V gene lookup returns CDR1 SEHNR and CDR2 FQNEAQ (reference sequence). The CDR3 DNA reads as TGTGCCGGGGGCTCCGTGGAGCAGTACTTC. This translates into CAGGSVEQYF.

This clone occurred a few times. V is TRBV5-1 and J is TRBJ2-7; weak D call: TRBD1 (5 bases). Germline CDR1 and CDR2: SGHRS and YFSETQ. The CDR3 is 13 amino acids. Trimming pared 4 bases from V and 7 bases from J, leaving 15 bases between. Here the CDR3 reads CASSKGLQGEQYF. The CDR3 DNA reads TGCGCCAGCAGCAAGGGTCTGCAGGGTGAGCAGTACTTC.

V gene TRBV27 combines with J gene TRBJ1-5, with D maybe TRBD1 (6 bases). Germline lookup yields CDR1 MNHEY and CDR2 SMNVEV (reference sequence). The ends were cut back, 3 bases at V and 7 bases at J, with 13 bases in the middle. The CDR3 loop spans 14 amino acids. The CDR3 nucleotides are TGTGCCAGCAGTTTCGCCAGGGGATGGCAGCCCCAGCATTTT. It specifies CASSFARGWQPQHF.

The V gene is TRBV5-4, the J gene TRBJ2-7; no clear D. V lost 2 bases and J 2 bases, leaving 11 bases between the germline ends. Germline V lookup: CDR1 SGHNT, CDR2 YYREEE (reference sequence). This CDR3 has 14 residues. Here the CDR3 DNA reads TGTGCCAGCAGCTTAAGCAGGTCGACCTACGAGCAGTACTTC. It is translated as CASSLSRSTYEQYF.